The 9 T cell receptor beta chains in this list originate from one sample, sequenced in a study of control samples from healthy donors and cancer patients. Sequencing used immunoSEQ multiplex PCR; TCRdb keeps in-frame clones, though not all of them. The table includes roughly 400,000 clones, roughly 90% detected once. The sequencing input was PBMCs. These receptors all stem from a man aged 40-49 years with head and neck cancer.

The rearrangement joins TRBV6-6 to TRBJ2-3, with D maybe TRBD2 (5 bases). CDR1 and CDR2 from the germline V gene are MNHNY and SVGAGI (reference sequence). V was pared by 2 bases and J by 0 bases, with 12 bases between. This CDR3 has 16 residues. The DNA for the CDR3 is TGTGCCAGCAGTTACCGACCGGGCGGGAGCACAGATACGCAGTATTTT. This sequence encodes CASSYRPGGSTDTQYF.

J is TRBJ1-2 and V is TRBV9, with a tentative D call TRBD1 (5 bases). This CDR3 region has 15 residues. Deletions cut 1 base from V and 2 bases from J, with 12 bases between. Germline CDR1 and CDR2: SGDLS and YYNGEE. CDR3 residues: CASSVQGQLNYGYTF. CDR3 sequence (DNA): TGTGCCAGCAGCGTACAGGGCCAGCTCAACTATGGCTACACCTTC.

Note on this clone: One junction end disagrees with the germline gene, perhaps due to a read error. The V and J genes are TRBV14 and TRBJ2-5; D is ambiguous. CDR1 and CDR2 from the germline V gene are SGHDN and FVKESK. CDR3 length: 13 amino acids. CDR3 in DNA: TGTGCCAGCAGCCAAGATCTAGACGGAGACACACACTTC. It translates to CASSQDLDGDTHF.

The genes are TRBV14 and TRBJ1-2, with D possibly TRBD1 on 5 matching bases. The CDR3 totals 16 residues. CDR1 and CDR2 (germline): SGHDN, FVKESK. V was trimmed by 0 bases and J by 13 bases, leaving 24 bases between them. This CDR3 is CASSQDIFGDLQGITF. In DNA, the CDR3 is TGTGCCAGCAGCCAAGATATATTCGGGGACCTCCAGGGTATCACCTTC.

This rearrangement joins TRBV6-5 to TRBJ2-1; 7 bases align to TRBD1. CDR3 length: 13 residues. Germline CDR1 MNHEY, CDR2 SVGAGI. V lost 6 bases and J lost 6; bases outside the gene matches: 5. DNA of the CDR3: TGTGCCAGCAGGACAGGGTTATCCAATGAGCAGTTCTTC. It encodes CASRTGLSNEQFF.

J is TRBJ1-1 and V is TRBV19; D not resolved. With 1 base removed from V and 8 bases from J, the gap between germline ends came to 17 bases. This CDR3 is built from 15 residues. In germline, CDR1 is LNHDA, CDR2 SQIVND (reference sequence). CDR3 in DNA: TGTGCCAGTAGTATAGCACAGTACCGCTCGGCGGAAGCTTTCTTT. Translation gives CASSIAQYRSAEAFF.

The chain couples TRBV15 to TRBJ2-4; 16 nucleotides agree with TRBD2. The CDR3 consists of 18 residues. Germline CDR1 is LNHNV and CDR2 is YYDKDF (reference sequence). The V segment lost 8 bases and the J segment 1 base; nucleotides outside the gene matches: 8. In nucleotides, the CDR3 is TGTGCCACCGAGGGACTAGCGGGGGGGAAGCGGGCCAAAAACATTCAGTACTTC. The encoded protein is CATEGLAGGKRAKNIQYF. The whole variable domain, remainder taken from reference TRBV15 and TRBJ2-4, is DAMVIQNPRYQVTQFGKPVTLSCSQTLNHNVMYWYQQKSSQAPKLLFHYYDKDFNNEADTPDNFQSRRPNTSFCFLDIRSPGLGDTAMYLCATEGLAGGKRAKNIQYFGAGTRLSVL.

The chain employs TRBV11-2 and TRBJ2-7; the D gene is possibly TRBD2 (6 bases). Per the germline V gene, CDR1 is SGHAT and CDR2 is FQNNGV. The V end was cut by 0 bases, the J end by 2 bases, with 11 bases between. The CDR3 has 15 amino acids. In nucleotides, the CDR3 is TGTGCCAGCAGCTTAGATGGAGGGGACGCCTACGAGCAGTACTTC. The encoded protein is CASSLDGGDAYEQYF.

This clone was observed once. The rearrangement joins TRBV5-4 to TRBJ1-1; maybe TRBD1 (6 bases). The CDR3 has 13 residues. CDR1 and CDR2 (germline): SGHNT, YYREEE (reference sequence). Deletions cut 2 bases from V and 3 bases from J, with 8 bases between. CDR3 nucleotide sequence: TGTGCCAGCAGCTTAGACAGGCACACTGAAGCTTTCTTT. Translating gives CASSLDRHTEAFF.